The 32 T cell receptor beta chains below come from one sample, sequenced in a study of blood T cell repertoires in COVID-19. Sequencing used immunoSEQ multiplex PCR; TCRdb keeps in-frame clones, though not all of them. The repertoire includes around 240,000 clones, approximately 83% of them detected once, and around 7% sits in the top ten. The material sequenced was peripheral blood. The receptors shown here come from a woman in her forties or fifties with acute or convalescent COVID-19.

The genes are TRBV3-1 (or the pseudogene TRBV3-2) and TRBJ2-7; maybe TRBD1 (6 bases). V was cut by 4 bases and J by 4 bases, with 14 bases left in between. The CDR3 runs to 14 residues. Looked up from germline, CDR1 is LGHDT and CDR2 is YNNKEL (reference sequence). The CDR3 DNA sequence: TGTGCCAGCAGCCTGCCGGGACATCTATACGAGCAGTACTTC. This encodes CASSLPGHLYEQYF.

The CDR3 spells CASSLQGISTGSSYNEQFF. The CDR3 DNA reads as TGTGCCAGCAGCCTACAGGGTATTTCTACGGGGAGCTCCTACAATGAGCAGTTCTTC. The rearrangement joins TRBV11-2 to TRBJ2-1; the D gene is possibly TRBD1 (6 bases). Trimming removed 5 bases from V and 0 bases from J, with 23 bases in between. The CDR3 has 19 residues. Germline CDR1 SGHAT, CDR2 FQNNGV.

The gene calls are TRBV19 and TRBJ1-1; D remains ambiguous. The V and J ends lost 5 bases and 0 bases respectively, with 7 bases between them. This CDR3 comprises 13 residues. Per germline, CDR1 LNHDA and CDR2 SQIVND (reference sequence). Written as DNA, the CDR3 is TGTGCCAGTAGTGCACAGATGAACACTGAAGCTTTCTTT. It specifies CASSAQMNTEAFF.

The chain employs TRBV5-4 and TRBJ1-3; 11 positions match TRBD1. The CDR3 is 17 residues long. The V gene end was trimmed by 1 base and the J gene end by 7 bases; junction bases not matched to a gene: 10. CDR1 is SGHNT, CDR2 YYREEE, per germline (reference sequence). As DNA, the CDR3 is TGTGCCAGCAGCTTGAAGAGATCGGGACAGGGGGTGAACACCATATATTTT. Amino acid sequence: CASSLKRSGQGVNTIYF. Drawing the rest from reference TRBV5-4 and TRBJ1-3, the complete variable domain is ETGVTQSPTHLIKTRGQQVTLRCSSQSGHNTVSWYQQALGQGPQFIFQYYREEENGRGNFPPRFSGLQFPNYSSELNVNALELDDSALYLCASSLKRSGQGVNTIYFGEGSWLTVV.

In its sample, this clone was seen a few times. This chain connects TRBV28 to TRBJ1-2; maybe TRBD1 (5 bases). The CDR3 is 13 residues long. V was pared by 1 base and J by 4 bases, with 7 bases between. Germline CDR1 MDHEN, CDR2 SYDVKM. The CDR3 coding sequence is TGTGCCAGCAGTTTATACAGGATCTATGGCTACACCTTC. Amino acids: CASSLYRIYGYTF.

The chain uses TRBV19 and TRBJ2-7; TRBD1 agrees at 7 bases. J was trimmed by 5 bases and V by 4 bases; bases with no gene match: 8. The CDR3 covers 14 residues. The germline V gene has CDR1 LNHDA and CDR2 SQIVND (reference sequence). CDR3 nucleotides: TGTGCCAGTAGTAAGGGACAGCTAACCAACGAGCAGTACTTC. Protein: CASSKGQLTNEQYF.

This sequence joins TRBV15 and TRBJ2-1; no clear D. Germline CDR1 reads LNHNV; CDR2 reads YYDKDF (reference sequence). The CDR3 consists of 13 residues. V was clipped by 2 bases and J by 6 bases, with 8 bases between them. CDR3 residues: CATSRPPSNEQFF. CDR3 in DNA: TGTGCCACCAGCAGACCCCCCTCCAATGAGCAGTTCTTC.

This clone was recorded only once. V and J are TRBV12-3 or TRBV12-4 and TRBJ1-1; D is ambiguous. V gave up 2 bases and J gave up 7 bases, with 11 bases separating them. The length of the CDR3 is 13 residues. CDR3 DNA: TGTGCCAGCAGTTTAAAGGCAGGCTATGAAGCTTTCTTT. Its protein product is CASSLKAGYEAFF.

The rearrangement links TRBV6-2 or TRBV6-3 to TRBJ2-7; tentatively, D is TRBD1 (6 bases). Germline lookup yields CDR1 MNHEY and CDR2 SVGEGT. The CDR3 sequence is 12 residues long. V was cut by 5 bases and J by 9 bases, with 14 bases left in between. The CDR3 DNA reads as TGTGCCAGCAGTCCAGGAATCAGGGGGCAGTACTTC. Protein sequence: CASSPGIRGQYF.

The rearrangement uses TRBV5-6 and TRBJ2-2; D not certain. The ends were cut back, 1 base at V and 0 bases at J, with 13 bases in the middle. Germline values: CDR1 SGHDT, CDR2 YYEEEE. This CDR3 is 17 amino acids long. The chain's CDR3 is CASSLFGSLANTGELFF. CDR3 nucleotide sequence: TGTGCCAGCAGCTTGTTCGGTTCACTCGCGAACACCGGGGAGCTGTTTTTT.

The rearrangement links TRBV11-2 to TRBJ1-1; 8 bases agree with TRBD1. The CDR3 sequence is 16 residues long. Germline CDR1 reads SGHAT; CDR2 reads FQNNGV. The trim removed 0 bases at V and 5 bases at J, leaving 8 bases unmatched. The CDR3 spells CASSLDWTGRETEAFF. The CDR3 bases are TGTGCCAGCAGCTTAGATTGGACAGGGAGGGAGACTGAAGCTTTCTTT. Full variable domain (remainder filled in from reference TRBV11-2 and TRBJ1-1): EAGVAQSPRYKIIEKRQSVAFWCNPISGHATLYWYQQILGQGPKLLIQFQNNGVVDDSQLPKDRFSAERLKGVDSTLKIQPAKLEDSAVYLCASSLDWTGRETEAFFGQGTRLTVV.

CDR3 bases: TGTGCCAGCAGCTTAGAGGTTACGGGGACTAGCAATGAGCAGTTCTTC. Translating gives CASSLEVTGTSNEQFF. The chain couples TRBV7-6 to TRBJ2-1, with 8 bases fitting TRBD2. CDR1 SGHVS and CDR2 FNYEAQ come from the germline V gene. The CDR3 is made up of 16 amino acids. The ends lost 1 base at V and 6 bases at J; junction bases unmatched: 8.

This CDR3 is CASTEREKLFF. In DNA, the CDR3 is TGTGCCAGCACCGAGAGAGAAAAACTGTTTTTT. V gene TRBV2 combines with J gene TRBJ1-4; D gene unclear. V was shortened by 7 bases and J by 8 bases, with 8 bases between the two germline ends. The CDR3 runs 11 residues. Germline values: CDR1 SNHLY, CDR2 FYNNEI.

The rearrangement uses TRBV28 and TRBJ2-1; a possible D gene is TRBD2 (6 bases). Germline CDR1 MDHEN, CDR2 SYDVKM. There are 16 residues in the CDR3. V lost 1 base, J lost 8 bases, and 18 bases lay in between. The CDR3 nucleotides read TGTGCCAGCAGTTTATCGGACCCCCAACCGGGGGATGAGCAGTTCTTC. Its translation is CASSLSDPQPGDEQFF.

J is TRBJ2-3 and V is TRBV5-1, with 13 positions matching TRBD2. The CDR3 consists of 16 residues. Germline lookup yields CDR1 SGHRS and CDR2 YFSETQ. V lost 3 bases, J lost 1 base, and 2 bases stayed unmatched. The CDR3 coding sequence is TGCGCCAGCAGCTCCGGACTAGCGGGGGGCACAGATACGCAGTATTTT. Translating gives CASSSGLAGGTDTQYF.

This rearrangement joins TRBV18 to TRBJ2-5, with D possibly matching TRBD1 (6 bases). The CDR3 extends over 14 amino acids. V was pared by 5 bases and J by 5 bases, with 15 bases between. Germline assignment: CDR1 KGHSH and CDR2 LQKENI. CDR3 loop: CASSNRTAWETQYF. The CDR3 bases are TGTGCCAGCTCAAACAGGACAGCGTGGGAGACCCAGTACTTC.

The rearrangement uses TRBV21-1 and TRBJ2-7; TRBD2 is the table's D call, not checked against the DNA. TRBV21-1 is a pseudogene segment. The CDR3 is 18 residues long. As DNA, the CDR3 is TGTGCCAGCAGCAAATTTTGGAGGACTAGCTTACTATCCTACGAGCAGTACTTC. Translated: CASSKFWRTSLLSYEQYF.

This chain connects TRBV7-3 to TRBJ2-3; 7 bases agree with TRBD2. Trimming at V came to 2 bases and at J to 5 bases, leaving 10 bases not matched to a gene. CDR1 is SGHTA and CDR2 is FQGTGA in the germline V gene. This CDR3 is 16 amino acids long. The CDR3 reads CASSLGPAGIVDTQYF. For the CDR3, the DNA is TGTGCCAGCAGCTTAGGACCAGCGGGGATAGTAGATACGCAGTATTTT.

The V and J genes are TRBV10-2 and TRBJ2-1, with a weak D call TRBD1 (6 bases). CDR1 and CDR2 (germline): WSHSY, SAAADI. The CDR3 has 14 amino acids. Between the trimmed V and J ends, which lost 2 bases and 2 bases, there was a span of 7 bases. The CDR3: CASSETGTYNEQFF. The CDR3 DNA reads as TGCGCCAGCAGTGAGACAGGGACCTACAATGAGCAGTTCTTC.

The chain employs TRBV20-1 and TRBJ1-1; D call uncertain. This CDR3 is 10 amino acids long. V was cut by 6 bases and J by 6 bases, with 8 bases left in between. The germline gives CDR1 DFQATT, CDR2 SNEGSKA (reference sequence). CDR3 residues: CSARWAEAFF. DNA for the CDR3: TGCAGTGCGCGGTGGGCTGAAGCTTTCTTT.

The DNA of the CDR3 is TGTGCCGCGACGGGGCGGGAGGTCACCGGGGAGCTGTTTTTT. Its translation is CAATGREVTGELFF. This chain links TRBV10-3 with TRBJ2-2, with 8 bases aligning to TRBD2. This CDR3 has 14 amino acids. Trimming took 11 bases from V and 4 from J; bases not matched to a gene: 9. Germline CDR1 is ENHRY and CDR2 is SYGVKD.

The chain uses TRBV12-3 or TRBV12-4 and TRBJ2-4, with 8 nucleotides matching TRBD1. The CDR3 runs to 12 residues. V lost 4 bases and J lost 14; bases outside the gene matches: 7. This chain's CDR3 is CASSSSGGAEYF. As DNA, the CDR3 is TGTGCCAGCAGTTCATCAGGGGGCGCTGAGTACTTC.

This rearrangement joins TRBV5-1 to TRBJ2-7, with D hard to call. The CDR3 runs to 13 residues. Germline V gene lookup returns CDR1 SGHRS and CDR2 YFSETQ. The V end lost 4 bases, the J end lost 0 bases, and 8 bases lay between the germline ends. In nucleotides, the CDR3 is TGCGCCAGCAGCGCTACTCCCTCCTACGAGCAGTACTTC. Translating gives CASSATPSYEQYF.

The chain recombines TRBV5-1 with TRBJ1-5; no clear D. This CDR3 is built from 15 residues. V gave up 0 bases and J gave up 0 bases, with 7 bases separating them. Germline CDR1 is SGHRS and CDR2 is YFSETQ. CDR3 DNA: TGCGCCAGCAGCTTGGGCGGCTATAGCAATCAGCCCCAGCATTTT. Its translation: CASSLGGYSNQPQHF.

The V call is TRBV9, the J call TRBJ2-5; TRBD2 matches 7 bases. Germline V CDR1 and CDR2: SGDLS, YYNGEE. The trim removed 0 bases at V and 3 bases at J, leaving 5 bases unmatched. The CDR3 runs 15 residues. CDR3 sequence: CASSVDPAGKETQYF. The DNA of the CDR3 is TGTGCCAGCAGCGTAGATCCAGCGGGGAAAGAGACCCAGTACTTC.

The gene calls are TRBV5-1 and TRBJ1-1; possible D gene TRBD1, 5 bases. Per germline, CDR1 SGHRS and CDR2 YFSETQ. With 0 bases removed from V and 6 bases from J, the gap between germline ends came to 15 bases. This CDR3 comprises 15 residues. CDR3 nucleotides: TGCGCCAGCAGCTTGGGGGGAGGAGTCAGGGCTGAAGCTTTCTTT. Protein product: CASSLGGGVRAEAFF. The full variable domain, in which reference TRBV5-1 and TRBJ1-1 provide the parts outside the CDR3, is KAGVTQTPRYLIKTRGQQVTLSCSPISGHRSVSWYQQTPGQGLQFLFEYFSETQRNKGNFPGRFSGRQFSNSRSEMNVSTLELGDSALYLCASSLGGGVRAEAFFGQGTRLTVV.

V usage is TRBV9 and J usage is TRBJ1-1; D remains unclear. The CDR3 extends over 14 amino acids. CDR1 and CDR2 (germline): SGDLS, YYNGEE. The V end was cut by 4 bases, the J end by 0 bases, with 10 bases between. The CDR3 protein is CASSSPGMNTEAFF. The DNA for the CDR3 is TGTGCCAGCAGCAGTCCGGGGATGAACACTGAAGCTTTCTTT.

Here the CDR3 DNA reads TGTGCCAGCAGCTCGCTAGCGGGGGCAAAACTCCAAGAGACCCAGTACTTC. It translates to CASSSLAGAKLQETQYF. The J gene is TRBJ2-5, the V gene TRBV7-2; 10 bases are a match to TRBD2. With 4 bases clipped from V and 1 base from J, the junction kept 9 bases outside the gene matches. Germline V lookup: CDR1 SGHTA, CDR2 FQGNSA. This CDR3 has 17 residues.

The rearrangement uses TRBV5-1 and TRBJ2-5; D gene ambiguous. Trimming shortened V by 0 bases and J by 2 bases, and 8 bases separated the two germline ends. The germline V gene has CDR1 SGHRS and CDR2 YFSETQ. This CDR3 comprises 14 residues. The CDR3 reads CASSLASRQETQYF. CDR3 DNA sequence: TGCGCCAGCAGCTTGGCCTCGAGGCAAGAGACCCAGTACTTC. Full variable domain (rest looked up from reference TRBV5-1 and TRBJ2-5): KAGVTQTPRYLIKTRGQQVTLSCSPISGHRSVSWYQQTPGQGLQFLFEYFSETQRNKGNFPGRFSGRQFSNSRSEMNVSTLELGDSALYLCASSLASRQETQYFGPGTRLLVL.

This chain joins TRBV7-6 and TRBJ2-1, with 12 bases identical to TRBD2. This CDR3 has 15 amino acids. Germline CDR1 is SGHVS and CDR2 is FNYEAQ. Trimming at V came to 4 bases and at J to 8 bases, leaving 6 bases not matched to a gene. Here the CDR3 reads CASSSLAGGLHEQFF. CDR3 DNA: TGTGCCAGCAGCTCGCTAGCGGGAGGGCTTCATGAGCAGTTCTTC. Full variable domain (outside the CDR3, taken from reference TRBV7-6 and TRBJ2-1): GAGVSQSPRYKVTKRGQDVALRCDPISGHVSLYWYRQALGQGPEFLTYFNYEAQQDKSGLPNDRFSAERPEGSISTLTIQRTEQRDSAMYRCASSSLAGGLHEQFFGPGTRLTVL.

The V and J genes are TRBV27 and TRBJ1-5; no definite D call. Germline V gives CDR1 MNHEY, CDR2 SMNVEV (reference sequence). Trimming took off 2 bases at V and 5 bases at J, with 7 bases between the two ends. The length of the CDR3 is 13 residues. The CDR3 here is CASSLQAHQPQHF. CDR3 coding DNA: TGTGCCAGCAGTTTACAGGCGCATCAGCCCCAGCATTTT.

This clone was counted a single time. The chain employs TRBV10-3 and TRBJ2-3, with 12 bases aligning to TRBD2. CDR1 ENHRY and CDR2 SYGVKD come from the germline V gene. The CDR3 length is 14 residues. V trimming: 6 bases; J trimming: 5 bases; junction bases outside the gene matches: 3. CDR3 region: CAIRGTSGRDTQYF. For the CDR3, the DNA is TGTGCCATCAGGGGGACTAGCGGGCGAGATACGCAGTATTTT.